The 23 T cell receptor beta chains in this list originate from one sample, sequenced in a study of blood T cell repertoires in COVID-19. The data were produced by immunoSEQ multiplex PCR, yet TCRdb's version contains in-frame clones alone and is incomplete. The data show 29,000 or so clones, with about nine tenths seen just once and roughly 9.8% held by the top ten. Material: peripheral blood. These receptors all stem from a human donor in a cohort sampled during active COVID-19.

This clone was seen only once. V and J are TRBV13 and TRBJ1-6; D not certain. The CDR3 spans 11 residues. CDR1 and CDR2 (germline): PRHDT, FYEKMQ (reference sequence). With 3 bases removed from V and 10 bases from J, the gap between germline ends came to 4 bases. This chain's CDR3 is CASSLGSPLHF. CDR3 DNA: TGTGCCAGCAGCTTGGGCTCACCCCTCCACTTT.

This clone was counted once. V is TRBV10-3 and J is TRBJ2-3; a possible D gene is TRBD1 (7 bases). V lost 2 bases and J 2 bases, leaving 14 bases between the germline ends. Germline V lookup: CDR1 ENHRY, CDR2 SYGVKD. This CDR3 comprises 16 residues. CDR3 bases: TGTGCCATCAGTGAGCCTGGACAGGACTACACAGATACGCAGTATTTT. Its protein product is CAISEPGQDYTDTQYF.

The chain uses TRBV5-4 and TRBJ1-2; D call uncertain. This CDR3 has 14 residues. V lost 0 bases to trimming and J lost 8 bases, with 14 bases between them. Germline V gives CDR1 SGHNT, CDR2 YYREEE (reference sequence). CDR3 DNA: TGTGCCAGCAGCTTGGTGGCAGCTGGAGGAGGCTACACCTTC. Translation gives CASSLVAAGGGYTF.

The rearrangement links TRBV5-1 to TRBJ2-7; 9 bases agree with TRBD1. V trimming: 2 bases; J trimming: 6 bases; junction bases outside the gene matches: 9. CDR1 is SGHRS and CDR2 is YFSETQ in the germline V gene. The CDR3 has 15 residues. The CDR3 reads CASSLHRDRVSEQYF. For the CDR3, the DNA is TGCGCCAGCAGCTTACACCGGGACAGGGTATCCGAGCAGTACTTC. The full variable domain, completed using reference TRBV5-1 and TRBJ2-7, is KAGVTQTPRYLIKTRGQQVTLSCSPISGHRSVSWYQQTPGQGLQFLFEYFSETQRNKGNFPGRFSGRQFSNSRSEMNVSTLELGDSALYLCASSLHRDRVSEQYFGPGTRLTVT.

This chain connects TRBV12-2 to TRBJ1-2; the DNA was not used to check the table's D call, TRBD1. TRBV12-2 is labeled a pseudogene. The CDR3 extends over 15 amino acids. CDR3: CASRRWTGENYGYTF. Written as DNA, the CDR3 is TGTGCAAGTCGCCGCTGGACAGGGGAAAACTATGGCTACACCTTC.

This chain uses TRBV9 with TRBJ1-2; a possible D gene is TRBD1 (5 bases). Germline V lookup: CDR1 SGDLS, CDR2 YYNGEE. The CDR3 length is 12 residues. V shed 4 bases and J shed 8 bases, with 12 bases lying between them. The CDR3 DNA sequence: TGTGCCAGCAGCAAGGGGTTGGGGGGCTACACCTTC. This gives the protein CASSKGLGGYTF.

The chain employs TRBV28 and TRBJ2-2; 7 bases line up with TRBD2. Germline V gene lookup returns CDR1 MDHEN and CDR2 SYDVKM. This CDR3 contains 15 residues. V lost 5 bases, J lost 0 bases, and 3 bases stayed unmatched. CDR3 sequence: CASSPLAANTGELFF. In DNA, the CDR3 is TGTGCCAGCAGTCCCCTAGCGGCGAACACCGGGGAGCTGTTTTTT. Looking up the rest from reference TRBV28 and TRBJ2-2 gives the full variable domain: DVKVTQSSRYLVKRTGEKVFLECVQDMDHENMFWYRQDPGLGLRLIYFSYDVKMKEKGDIPEGYSVSREKKERFSLILESASTNQTSMYLCASSPLAANTGELFFGEGSRLTVL.

The V call is TRBV2, the J call TRBJ1-6, with 9 bases fitting TRBD1. CDR3 length equals 18 residues. The germline V gene has CDR1 SNHLY and CDR2 FYNNEI. Germline trimming cut 4 bases from V and 3 bases from J; bases unmatched to any gene: 10. CDR3 loop: CASSASRDRAHYNSPLHF. The CDR3 DNA sequence: TGTGCCAGCAGTGCTTCCCGGGACAGGGCCCACTATAATTCACCCCTCCACTTT.

The chain uses TRBV7-9 and TRBJ1-2, with D possibly TRBD1 on 5 matching bases. Germline CDR1 and CDR2: SEHNR and FQNEAQ (reference sequence). V was shortened by 3 bases and J by 4 bases, with 9 bases between the two germline ends. CDR3 length: 13 amino acids. The CDR3, as DNA: TGTGCCAGCAGCTTGACAGAACTCTATGGCTACACCTTC. The encoded protein is CASSLTELYGYTF.

DNA of the CDR3: TGTGCCAGCAGCCGTGGGGCAGCGGGGGGAAGTAATGAGCAGTTCTTC. Translated: CASSRGAAGGSNEQFF. The V gene is TRBV9, the J gene TRBJ2-1, with 9 bases aligning to TRBD2. The CDR3 contains 16 residues. Germline-derived CDR1 and CDR2 are SGDLS and YYNGEE. Germline trimming cut 4 bases from V and 7 bases from J; bases unmatched to any gene: 12. Full variable domain (outside the CDR3, taken from reference TRBV9 and TRBJ2-1): DSGVTQTPKHLITATGQRVTLRCSPRSGDLSVYWYQQSLDQGLQFLIQYYNGEERAKGNILERFSAQQFPDLHSELNLSSLELGDSALYFCASSRGAAGGSNEQFFGPGTRLTVL.

This clone was counted once. The chain carries TRBV6-4 and TRBJ2-1; the match to TRBD1 covers 8 bases. Germline CDR1 MRHNA, CDR2 SNTAGT. The trim removed 6 bases at V and 6 bases at J, leaving 7 bases unmatched. This CDR3 has 14 residues. DNA for the CDR3: TGTGCCAGCAGACCAGGGGGCTATACCAATGAGCAGTTCTTC. Residues: CASRPGGYTNEQFF.

This chain links TRBV5-5 with TRBJ1-4; D is uncertain. The germline V and J ends were trimmed by 0 bases and 2 bases, with 11 bases remaining between them. The CDR3 is 16 amino acids. Germline CDR1 reads SGHKS; CDR2 reads YYEKEE (reference sequence). Here the CDR3 reads CASSLEAGPTNEKLFF. The DNA for the CDR3 is TGTGCCAGCAGCTTGGAGGCAGGCCCGACTAATGAAAAACTGTTTTTT.

The chain is built from TRBV29-1 and TRBJ2-3; possibly TRBD2 for D (5 bases). The germline V gene encodes CDR1 SQVTM and CDR2 ANQGSEA. The V gene lost 6 bases and the J gene lost 0 bases, with 16 bases spanning the gap. This CDR3 has 15 residues. Here the CDR3 DNA reads TGCAGCGTGAAAAGACTATCTACTAGCACAGATACGCAGTATTTT. Protein product: CSVKRLSTSTDTQYF.

The chain couples TRBV6-6 to TRBJ2-7; D is perhaps TRBD1 (5 bases). Trimming left V 5 bases short and J 2 bases short, with 13 bases between. CDR3 length equals 14 residues. Per the germline V gene, CDR1 is MNHNY and CDR2 is SVGAGI (reference sequence). The DNA of the CDR3 is TGTGCCAGCAGTCTCCGACAGAATACCTACGAGCAGTACTTC. Translated: CASSLRQNTYEQYF.

The gene calls are TRBV6-6 and TRBJ1-4; no clear D. Germline V gives CDR1 MNHNY, CDR2 SVGAGI (reference sequence). The CDR3 has 13 amino acids. The V end was cut by 4 bases, the J end by 3 bases, with 6 bases between. CDR3 loop: CASSFGSNEKLFF. Here the CDR3 DNA reads TGTGCCAGCAGTTTCGGGTCTAATGAAAAACTGTTTTTT.

The V gene is TRBV4-2, the J gene TRBJ2-7; 9 bases are a match to TRBD1. V was clipped by 2 bases and J by 4 bases; unmatched bases: 15. Germline assignment: CDR1 LGHNA and CDR2 YNFKEQ. The length of the CDR3 is 18 residues. The CDR3 DNA is TGTGCCAGCAGCCAATCCCAACCGACAGGGGGTTTCGTGTACGAGCAGTACTTC. This gives the protein CASSQSQPTGGFVYEQYF.

The V and J genes are TRBV11-3 and TRBJ2-4; D possibly corresponds to TRBD2 (6 bases). Trimming removed 1 base from V and 9 bases from J, with 22 bases in between. The length of the CDR3 is 17 residues. Per germline, CDR1 SGHNT and CDR2 YENEEA. CDR3 bases: TGTGCCAGCAGCTTAGGATCCGGGAATGGGGGGTTGAGCATTCAGTACTTC. Protein sequence: CASSLGSGNGGLSIQYF.

CDR3 DNA: TGTGCCAGCAGCTTATCCCTACTAGCGGGGGGGATAAGCACAGATACGCAGTATTTT. It codes for CASSLSLLAGGISTDTQYF. The chain couples TRBV7-9 to TRBJ2-3; TRBD2 matches 13 bases. Unmatched junction bases numbered 8, after V lost 2 bases and J lost 0 bases. This CDR3 spans 19 amino acids. The germline CDR1 and CDR2 sequences are SEHNR and FQNEAQ (reference sequence). The entire variable domain, with the rest obtained from reference TRBV7-9 and TRBJ2-3, is as follows: DTGVSQNPRHKITKRGQNVTFRCDPISEHNRLYWYRQTLGQGPEFLTYFQNEAQLEKSRLLSDRFSAERPKGSFSTLEIQRTEQGDSAMYLCASSLSLLAGGISTDTQYFGPGTRLTVL.

This sequence joins TRBV7-8 and TRBJ2-5; D is possibly TRBD2 (6 bases). The CDR3 totals 15 residues. The V end was cut by 5 bases, the J end by 2 bases, with 15 bases between. Germline assignment: CDR1 SGHVS and CDR2 FQNEAQ. The CDR3 here is CASSLYGTGQETQYF. In DNA form, the CDR3 reads TGTGCCAGCAGCCTATACGGGACTGGACAAGAGACCCAGTACTTC.

J is TRBJ2-1 and V is TRBV28, with D unclear. CDR1 is MDHEN and CDR2 is SYDVKM in the germline V gene. V was shortened by 6 bases and J by 13 bases, with 16 bases between the two germline ends. The CDR3 runs 12 residues. CDR3 residues: CASSTLLPTQFF. DNA for the CDR3: TGTGCCAGCAGCACTCTTCTCCCCACTCAGTTCTTC. Supplemented by reference TRBV28 and TRBJ2-1, the full variable domain reads DVKVTQSSRYLVKRTGEKVFLECVQDMDHENMFWYRQDPGLGLRLIYFSYDVKMKEKGDIPEGYSVSREKKERFSLILESASTNQTSMYLCASSTLLPTQFFGPGTRLTVL.

The CDR3 DNA is TGTGCCAGCAGGCCAGGGGTGAACACCGGGGAGCTGTTTTTT. Amino acids: CASRPGVNTGELFF. This chain uses TRBV6-5 with TRBJ2-2, with D maybe TRBD1 (6 bases). The germline gives CDR1 MNHEY, CDR2 SVGAGI. The CDR3 consists of 14 residues. V was trimmed by 6 bases and J by 1 base, leaving 9 bases between them.

The chain combines TRBV27 with TRBJ2-4; 9 bases fit TRBD1. The CDR3 runs to 14 residues. Per the germline V gene, CDR1 is MNHEY and CDR2 is SMNVEV (reference sequence). With V trimmed by 5 bases and J by 7 bases, 6 bases remained unmatched. The CDR3 reads CASSTAGQGNIQYF. CDR3 bases: TGTGCCAGCAGTACGGCGGGACAGGGTAACATTCAGTACTTC.

The chain has TRBV5-6 and TRBJ2-7; TRBD1 agrees at 8 bases. CDR3 length: 13 amino acids. Germline V gene data show CDR1 as SGHDT and CDR2 as YYEEEE. The ends lost 3 bases at V and 7 bases at J; junction bases unmatched: 6. The CDR3 DNA is TGTGCCAGCAGCTGGCGGACAGGGAGGGAGCAGTACTTC. This gives the protein CASSWRTGREQYF.